This TCR beta chain was recovered during a study of blood T cell repertoires in COVID-19. Profiling relied on immunoSEQ multiplex PCR, and the TCRdb table lists in-frame clones only, not all of them. Of approximately 200,000 clones listed, 85% were seen once; the top ten hold around 19%. The CDR3 has 18 amino acids. J was trimmed by 5 bases and V by 4 bases; bases with no gene match: 16. Germline CDR1 reads KGHDR; CDR2 reads SFDVKD. The clonotype was recovered from a man in his forties who had recovered from COVID-19. V and J are TRBV24-1 and TRBJ2-1; 7 bases match TRBD2. The material sequenced was PBMCs or T cells enriched from blood (not recorded which). CDR3 amino acids: CATSDSWGGLNNNNEQFF. The CDR3 DNA is TGTGCCACCAGTGACTCTTGGGGGGGACTCAACAACAACAATGAGCAGTTCTTC.